The rows below give T cell receptor beta chains drawn from one sample of a study of human T cells and chemical hapten exposure. TCRdb itself ran the RACE reads through MiXCR, one entry per CDR3 protein. In the table there are 180,000 or so distinct CDR3 sequences, approximately 26% of which are singletons. Here the sequenced sample was whole blood, taken in connection with sensitization to the hapten diphenylcyclopropenone (DPC). These receptors originate from a woman in her forties with alopecia areata. Some clones in this sample may be carry-over from other donors' samples. CDR3s include the opening cysteine and the closing phenylalanine or tryptophan. Each record gives: D gene, J gene, clone size, V gene, CDR3 DNA, CDR3 protein. A D gene is named only where the DNA matches it firmly. Rows may omit the clone size; those that give it use once, few, many or a size class.

d_call: -; j_call: TRBJ2-7; clone_size: few; v_call: TRBV7-2; cdr3_nt: TGTGCCAGCAGCTTAGCGGACGTATCCTACGAGCAGTACTTC; cdr3_aa: CASSLADVSYEQYF
d_call: TRBD2; j_call: TRBJ2-1; clone_size: many; v_call: TRBV6-2/TRBV6-3; cdr3_nt: TGTGCCAGCAGTCCCAGGGGCGGGAGGGGCCACAATGAGCAGTTCTTC; cdr3_aa: CASSPRGGRGHNEQFF
d_call: TRBD1; j_call: TRBJ1-6; clone_size: -; v_call: TRBV7-8; cdr3_nt: TGTGCCAGCAGCTTAGCGCGCAGGGGGCTTGCTAATTCACCCCTCCATTTT; cdr3_aa: CASSLARRGLANSPLHF
d_call: -; j_call: TRBJ2-3; clone_size: -; v_call: TRBV6-5; cdr3_nt: TGTGCCAGCAGTTACTTGAGACTAGTCACAGATACGCAGTATTTT; cdr3_aa: CASSYLRLVTDTQYF
d_call: -; j_call: TRBJ2-1; clone_size: -; v_call: TRBV28; cdr3_nt: TGTGCCAGCAGTTTATTAAGGTTGGGAGTTCACAATGAGCAGTTCTTC; cdr3_aa: CASSLLRLGVHNEQFF
d_call: TRBD2; j_call: TRBJ2-1; clone_size: -; v_call: TRBV5-1; cdr3_nt: TGCGCCAGCAGCTTTAGCGGGAATTACAATGAGCAGTTCTTC; cdr3_aa: CASSFSGNYNEQFF
d_call: TRBD2; j_call: TRBJ2-3; clone_size: -; v_call: TRBV5-1; cdr3_nt: TGCGCCAGCAGTCTTGGCGGGAGGTCAGATACGCAGTATTTT; cdr3_aa: CASSLGGRSDTQYF
d_call: -; j_call: TRBJ2-7; clone_size: few; v_call: TRBV15; cdr3_nt: TGTGCCACCAGCAGAGAACGAGGGTACGAGCAGTACTTC; cdr3_aa: CATSRERGYEQYF
d_call: TRBD1; j_call: TRBJ1-5; clone_size: few; v_call: TRBV20-1; cdr3_nt: TGCAGTGCTAGAGATGTCAGTCCGGGACAGAGCAATCAGCCCCAGCATTTT; cdr3_aa: CSARDVSPGQSNQPQHF
d_call: TRBD2; j_call: TRBJ2-5; clone_size: -; v_call: TRBV20-1; cdr3_nt: TGCAGTGCTAGGTTAGGGACTAGCGGAGGAGAGACCCAGTACTTC; cdr3_aa: CSARLGTSGGETQYF
d_call: -; j_call: TRBJ2-7; clone_size: few; v_call: TRBV27; cdr3_nt: TGTGCCAGCAGTCCCGGGACGCGTGAGCAGTACTTC; cdr3_aa: CASSPGTREQYF
d_call: -; j_call: TRBJ2-4; clone_size: few; v_call: TRBV15; cdr3_nt: TGTGCCACCAGCAGAGAAATTAGCCCAAACATTCAGTACTTC; cdr3_aa: CATSREISPNIQYF
d_call: TRBD1; j_call: TRBJ2-1; clone_size: -; v_call: TRBV5-6; cdr3_nt: TGTGCCAGCAGCTTACCTAGACAGGGCTCCTACAATGAGCAGTTCTTC; cdr3_aa: CASSLPRQGSYNEQFF
d_call: -; j_call: TRBJ1-2; clone_size: few; v_call: TRBV6-2/TRBV6-3; cdr3_nt: TGTGCCAGCAGTTACCAGGGAAGCTATGGCTACACCTTC; cdr3_aa: CASSYQGSYGYTF
d_call: TRBD2; j_call: TRBJ2-1; clone_size: -; v_call: TRBV15; cdr3_nt: TGTGCCACCAGCAGAGGGTCTGCTAGCGGGAGTAGGAATGAGCAGTTCTTC; cdr3_aa: CATSRGSASGSRNEQFF
d_call: -; j_call: TRBJ1-5; clone_size: -; v_call: TRBV4-3; cdr3_nt: TGCGCCAGCAGCCAAAGGGCGCATGGGAATCAGCCCCAGCATTTT; cdr3_aa: CASSQRAHGNQPQHF
d_call: TRBD1; j_call: TRBJ1-2; clone_size: many; v_call: TRBV6-5; cdr3_nt: TGTGCCAGCAGTTACTCCGGGACAGGGGGATATGGCTACACCTTC; cdr3_aa: CASSYSGTGGYGYTF
d_call: TRBD1; j_call: TRBJ2-7; clone_size: -; v_call: TRBV4-1; cdr3_nt: TGCGCCAGCAGCCAAGCGAGGGGGCACGAGCAGTACTTC; cdr3_aa: CASSQARGHEQYF
d_call: -; j_call: TRBJ1-4; clone_size: -; v_call: TRBV5-6; cdr3_nt: TGTGCCAGCAAATGGGCGGCAGCAACTAATGAAAAACTGTTTTTT; cdr3_aa: CASKWAAATNEKLFF
d_call: TRBD1; j_call: TRBJ2-7; clone_size: few; v_call: TRBV5-4; cdr3_nt: TGTGCCAGCAGCTGGGACAGGGCCACCTACGAGCAGTACTTC; cdr3_aa: CASSWDRATYEQYF
d_call: -; j_call: TRBJ2-6; clone_size: -; v_call: TRBV9; cdr3_nt: TGTGCCAGCAGCGTGTTAGGGTCTGGGGCCAACGTCCTGACTTTC; cdr3_aa: CASSVLGSGANVLTF
d_call: -; j_call: TRBJ1-2; clone_size: -; v_call: TRBV6-5; cdr3_nt: TGTGCCAGCAGACGGGGGACGGCTAACTATGGCTACACCTTC; cdr3_aa: CASRRGTANYGYTF